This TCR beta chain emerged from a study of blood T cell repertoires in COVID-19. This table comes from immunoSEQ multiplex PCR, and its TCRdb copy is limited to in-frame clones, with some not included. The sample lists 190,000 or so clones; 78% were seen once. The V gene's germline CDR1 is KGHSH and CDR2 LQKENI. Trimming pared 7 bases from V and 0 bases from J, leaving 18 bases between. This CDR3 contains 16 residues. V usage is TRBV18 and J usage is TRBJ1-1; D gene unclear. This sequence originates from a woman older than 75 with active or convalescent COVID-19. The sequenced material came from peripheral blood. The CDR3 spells CASFISERIVNTEAFF. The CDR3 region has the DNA TGTGCCAGCTTCATCTCAGAACGAATCGTGAACACTGAAGCTTTCTTT.